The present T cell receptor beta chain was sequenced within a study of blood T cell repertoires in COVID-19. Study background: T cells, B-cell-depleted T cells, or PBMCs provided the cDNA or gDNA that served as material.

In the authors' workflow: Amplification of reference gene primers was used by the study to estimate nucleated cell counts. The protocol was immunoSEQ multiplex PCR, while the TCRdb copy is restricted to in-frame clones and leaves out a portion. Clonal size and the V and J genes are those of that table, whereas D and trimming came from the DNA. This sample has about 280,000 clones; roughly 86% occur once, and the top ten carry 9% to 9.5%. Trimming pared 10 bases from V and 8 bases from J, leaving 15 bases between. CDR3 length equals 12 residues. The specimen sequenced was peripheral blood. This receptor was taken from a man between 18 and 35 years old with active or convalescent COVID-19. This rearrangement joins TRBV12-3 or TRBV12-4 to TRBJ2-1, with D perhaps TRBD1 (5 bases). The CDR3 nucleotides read TGTGCCAACCAGGGATTTGCTGATGAGCAGTTCTTC. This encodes CANQGFADEQFF.